A single sample gave rise to the 32 T cell receptor beta chains below, sequenced in a study of T cell therapy after organ transplantation. Their recognized antigens are unknown. Profiled with immunoSEQ multiplex PCR; TCRdb holds only in-frame clones, not every one. The sample comprises about 50,000 clones, approximately 94% of which are singletons, and 2.5% to 3.5% rests with the top ten. The starting material was CD8+ T cells from blood, obtained before autologous CMV-specific T cell therapy. These receptors were collected from a human patient who had received a solid organ transplant and had CMV disease.

The rearrangement joins TRBV6-1 to TRBJ1-1; TRBD1 aligns across 8 bases. The germline CDR1 and CDR2 sequences are MNHNS and SASEGT. The CDR3 spans 15 residues. V trimming: 4 bases; J trimming: 8 bases; junction bases outside the gene matches: 12. The CDR3 DNA reads as TGTGCCAGCAGTGGAATATCAGGGGGCGAGGGGGAAGCTTTCTTT. It codes for CASSGISGGEGEAFF.

V usage is TRBV27 and J usage is TRBJ1-5; TRBD1 is a possible D gene (5 bases). Looked up from germline, CDR1 is MNHEY and CDR2 is SMNVEV (reference sequence). Trimming removed 3 bases at V and 7 bases at J, with 10 bases between. The CDR3 extends over 13 amino acids. For the CDR3, the DNA is TGTGCCAGCAGTTTTCGAGGGGCCCAGCCCCAGCATTTT. Translated: CASSFRGAQPQHF.

The chain is built from TRBV5-1 and TRBJ1-1, with D perhaps TRBD1 (5 bases). Germline CDR1 is SGHRS and CDR2 is YFSETQ. CDR3 length: 15 amino acids. V lost 0 bases to trimming and J lost 1 base, with 10 bases between them. The CDR3 reads CASSLADSGNTEAFF. The DNA of the CDR3 is TGCGCCAGCAGCTTGGCCGACAGCGGGAACACTGAAGCTTTCTTT.

The CDR3, as DNA: TGTGCCAGCAGGCAGACTAGCGGGAGGGCCTACGAGCAGTACTTC. This gives the protein CASRQTSGRAYEQYF. The chain combines TRBV7-9 with TRBJ2-7; 14 bases fit TRBD2. The length of the CDR3 is 15 residues. The junction had 3 bases not matched to a gene; V was cut back by 6 bases and J by 2 bases. The germline gives CDR1 SEHNR, CDR2 FQNEAQ (reference sequence).

The gene calls are TRBV29-1 and TRBJ1-2; tentative D call: TRBD1 (5 bases). In germline, CDR1 is SQVTM, CDR2 ANQGSEA. There are 13 residues in the CDR3. Trimming left V 6 bases short and J 4 bases short, with 15 bases between. CDR3 sequence: CSVVDTEAYGYTF. CDR3 nucleotides: TGCAGCGTCGTGGACACGGAAGCCTATGGCTACACCTTC.

Regarding this clone: An end of the junction differs from the germline gene, which may be a read error. The chain combines TRBV27 with TRBJ1-2; possibly TRBD1 for D (5 bases). This CDR3 is built from 18 residues. CDR1 is MNHEY, CDR2 SMNVEV, per germline (reference sequence). The CDR3 protein is CASSLSRPITGDAYGYIF. Here the CDR3 DNA reads TGTGCCAGCAGTTTATCCCGACCCATAACAGGAGACGCTTATGGCTACATCTTC.

The chain combines TRBV7-3 with TRBJ2-7; the D gene is possibly TRBD1 (5 bases). There are 15 residues in the CDR3. Per the germline V gene, CDR1 is SGHTA and CDR2 is FQGTGA. V gave up 0 bases and J gave up 3 bases, with 12 bases separating them. CDR3 protein: CASSLTARAGYEQYF. CDR3 DNA sequence: TGTGCCAGCAGCTTAACTGCCAGGGCAGGCTACGAGCAGTACTTC. Supplemented by reference TRBV7-3 and TRBJ2-7, the full variable domain reads GAGVSQTPSNKVTEKGKYVELRCDPISGHTALYWYRQSLGQGPEFLIYFQGTGAADDSGLPNDRFFAVRPEGSVSTLKIQRTERGDSAVYLCASSLTARAGYEQYFGPGTRLTVT.

This chain links TRBV7-9 with TRBJ2-2, with D unclear. The CDR3 consists of 14 residues. Trimming removed 0 bases at V and 6 bases at J, with 8 bases between. Germline assignment: CDR1 SEHNR and CDR2 FQNEAQ (reference sequence). CDR3 sequence reads: CASSLAPVAGELFF. As DNA, the CDR3 is TGTGCCAGCAGCTTAGCTCCGGTCGCCGGGGAGCTGTTTTTT.

V usage is TRBV6-5 and J usage is TRBJ1-1; the match to TRBD1 covers 7 bases. The CDR3 spans 14 residues. V lost 6 bases to trimming and J lost 0 bases; unmatched junction nucleotides: 4. Per germline, CDR1 MNHEY and CDR2 SVGAGI. Here the CDR3 DNA reads TGTGCCAGCAGCCCACAGGGGATGAACACTGAAGCTTTCTTT. Translated, it gives CASSPQGMNTEAFF.

This chain joins TRBV25-1 and TRBJ2-7; unclear D gene. Trimming left V 10 bases short and J 5 bases short, with 15 bases between. The germline V gene has CDR1 MGHDK and CDR2 SYGVNS. The CDR3 is made up of 12 amino acids. Here the CDR3 reads CATPAAVDEQYF. The CDR3 nucleotides are TGTGCCACCCCGGCAGCTGTGGACGAGCAGTACTTC.

This chain links TRBV19 with TRBJ2-1; no definite D call. The germline V gene encodes CDR1 LNHDA and CDR2 SQIVND (reference sequence). V lost 4 bases, J lost 4 bases, and 14 bases lay in between. This CDR3 comprises 15 residues. The CDR3 DNA follows: TGTGCCAGTAGTAGAACACCTTCTATGTACAATGAGCAGTTCTTC. It encodes CASSRTPSMYNEQFF.

The V and J genes are TRBV25-1 and TRBJ1-2; the D gene is possibly TRBD1 (6 bases). Germline assignment: CDR1 MGHDK and CDR2 SYGVNS. The length of the CDR3 is 15 residues. The V gene lost 1 base and the J gene lost 8 bases, with 17 bases spanning the gap. CDR3 sequence (DNA): TGTGCCAGCAGTGAATGGGGGGGCGCCGCATGGGGCTACACCTTC. It specifies CASSEWGGAAWGYTF.

This clone was detected only once. The chain is built from TRBV5-8 and TRBJ2-2, with D maybe TRBD2 (6 bases). The CDR3 totals 13 residues. CDR1 is SGHTS, CDR2 YDEGEE, per germline. V dropped 9 bases and J dropped 6 bases, with 15 bases sitting between them. The CDR3 coding sequence is TGTGCCAACCCGGGGGTTCTTGCCGGGGAGCTGTTTTTT. This encodes CANPGVLAGELFF.

V and J are TRBV6-6 and TRBJ2-1, with TRBD2 matching over 7 bases. Trimming took 4 bases from V and 5 from J; bases not matched to a gene: 5. The CDR3 contains 14 residues. Germline V gene data show CDR1 as MNHNY and CDR2 as SVGAGI (reference sequence). CDR3 sequence (DNA): TGTGCCAGCAGTTCCCTCGGGGGGAACAATGAGCAGTTCTTC. It codes for CASSSLGGNNEQFF.

The chain combines TRBV5-6 with TRBJ1-3; 7 bases fit TRBD1. Germline lookup yields CDR1 SGHDT and CDR2 YYEEEE. The ends lost 3 bases at V and 5 bases at J; junction bases unmatched: 5. The CDR3 has 14 amino acids. DNA of the CDR3: TGTGCCAGCAGCTCGGGACAGCCCCGAAACACCATATATTTT. This translates into CASSSGQPRNTIYF.

The J gene is TRBJ2-7, the V gene TRBV2; 10 nucleotides align to TRBD2. The CDR3 loop spans 15 amino acids. Looked up from germline, CDR1 is SNHLY and CDR2 is FYNNEI. V was pared by 8 bases and J by 0 bases, with 7 bases of the junction left unmatched. The CDR3 nucleotides are TGTGCCAGCCGGCTAGCGGGGGATCTCTCCTACGAGCAGTACTTC. This sequence encodes CASRLAGDLSYEQYF.

CDR3 in amino acids: CASSESGQGKADEQFF. In DNA, the CDR3 is TGTGCCAGCAGTGAATCGGGACAGGGAAAGGCGGATGAGCAGTTCTTC. The chain has TRBV2 and TRBJ2-1; 9 bases agree with TRBD1. CDR1 is SNHLY, CDR2 FYNNEI, per germline. This CDR3 has 16 residues. V lost 2 bases to trimming and J lost 8 bases; unmatched junction nucleotides: 10.

This clone has a single count. This chain connects TRBV4-1 to TRBJ1-1, with D unclear. The germline V gene encodes CDR1 MGHRA and CDR2 YSYEKL. Trimming cost V 4 bases and J 3 bases, with 9 bases left between them. The CDR3 is 13 amino acids. CDR3 nucleotide sequence: TGCGCCAGCAGCCCGGTAGGGCACACTGAAGCTTTCTTT. Protein sequence: CASSPVGHTEAFF.

This clone was counted once. The rearrangement uses TRBV7-3 and TRBJ1-1, with 8 bases aligning to TRBD1. Germline CDR1 and CDR2: SGHTA and FQGTGA. J gave up 7 bases and V 4 bases, and 11 bases lay outside the gene matches. The CDR3 runs 15 residues. The CDR3: CASSSLQGVNVEAFF. The CDR3 DNA is TGTGCCAGCAGCTCGTTACAGGGGGTGAACGTTGAAGCTTTCTTT.

The chain couples TRBV29-1 to TRBJ2-1, with TRBD2 identical over 13 bases. V shed 5 bases and J 7 bases; nucleotides not matched to a gene: 5. The germline V gene has CDR1 SQVTM and CDR2 ANQGSEA. The CDR3 spans 14 residues. The CDR3 reads CSVLLAGGINEQFF. CDR3 DNA sequence: TGCAGCGTTCTACTAGCGGGAGGGATTAATGAGCAGTTCTTC.

This clone was seen a few times. The chain links TRBV27 to TRBJ1-1; perhaps TRBD1 as D (5 bases). The CDR3 has 14 residues. From germline, CDR1 is MNHEY and CDR2 SMNVEV (reference sequence). V lost 3 bases and J lost 5, with 13 bases in between. The CDR3 reads CASSLLGGETEAFF. CDR3 nucleotide sequence: TGTGCCAGCAGTTTGTTGGGGGGAGAGACTGAAGCTTTCTTT.

V and J are TRBV5-6 and TRBJ2-7, with D possibly TRBD2 on 5 matching bases. The V and J ends lost 0 bases and 7 bases respectively, with 17 bases between them. There are 15 residues in the CDR3. Per germline, CDR1 SGHDT and CDR2 YYEEEE. The CDR3 DNA reads as TGTGCCAGCAGCTTGGCCGGGGTTCCCTTTTGGGAGCAGTACTTC. Its translation: CASSLAGVPFWEQYF.

In nucleotides, the CDR3 is TGCGCCAGCAGCCAAGAACATGGACAGGGGACCGAAGCTTTCTTT. It specifies CASSQEHGQGTEAFF. The rearrangement joins TRBV4-3 to TRBJ1-1; 9 bases map to TRBD1. J was trimmed by 8 bases and V by 0 bases; bases with no gene match: 7. This CDR3 contains 15 residues. The V gene's germline CDR1 is LGHNA and CDR2 YSLEER.

This rearrangement joins TRBV4-1 to TRBJ1-2, with 7 bases identical to TRBD1. Germline-derived CDR1 and CDR2 are MGHRA and YSYEKL. The CDR3 consists of 15 residues. The J segment lost 7 bases and the V segment lost 4 bases, leaving 12 bases of the junction unmatched. The DNA for the CDR3 is TGCGCCAGCAGCCCAAATCATAGCAGGGGGACTGGCTACACCTTC. It yields the protein CASSPNHSRGTGYTF.

The V and J genes are TRBV6-5 and TRBJ2-7; 9 bases agree with TRBD1. Trimming took 0 bases from V and 4 from J; bases not matched to a gene: 1. The CDR3 covers 14 residues. The V gene's germline CDR1 is MNHEY and CDR2 SVGAGI. The CDR3 DNA follows: TGTGCCAGCAGTTACTCCGGGACAGGGTACGAGCAGTACTTC. Translation: CASSYSGTGYEQYF.

This clone was detected once. This chain uses TRBV4-1 with TRBJ2-3; 8 bases are shared with TRBD2. CDR3 length: 17 amino acids. With 4 bases clipped from V and 2 bases from J, the junction kept 11 bases outside the gene matches. Germline V gene lookup returns CDR1 MGHRA and CDR2 YSYEKL. Written as DNA, the CDR3 is TGCGCCAGCAGCCTCACCCCCCCGGGAGGGAACACAGATACGCAGTATTTT. Translation gives CASSLTPPGGNTDTQYF.

J is TRBJ2-5 and V is TRBV4-3, with a possible D match to TRBD1 (5 bases). Trimming took off 4 bases at V and 1 base at J, with 10 bases between the two ends. This CDR3 spans 14 amino acids. CDR1 and CDR2 from the germline V gene are LGHNA and YSLEER. The CDR3 reads CASSPGHSQETQYF. DNA of the CDR3: TGCGCCAGCAGCCCAGGACACAGCCAAGAGACCCAGTACTTC.

The rearrangement joins TRBV5-4 to TRBJ2-7, with a weak D call TRBD1 (6 bases). There are 14 residues in the CDR3. V dropped 3 bases and J dropped 2 bases, with 12 bases sitting between them. From germline, CDR1 is SGHNT and CDR2 YYREEE (reference sequence). CDR3 in DNA: TGTGCCAGCAGCTCCACAGGGAAAGCCTACGAGCAGTACTTC. Protein sequence: CASSSTGKAYEQYF. The full variable domain, in which reference TRBV5-4 and TRBJ2-7 provide the parts outside the CDR3, is ETGVTQSPTHLIKTRGQQVTLRCSSQSGHNTVSWYQQALGQGPQFIFQYYREEENGRGNFPPRFSGLQFPNYSSELNVNALELDDSALYLCASSSTGKAYEQYFGPGTRLTVT.

The chain combines TRBV25-1 with TRBJ2-7, with a possible D match to TRBD2 (6 bases). In germline, CDR1 is MGHDK, CDR2 SYGVNS. Trimming pared 1 base from V and 2 bases from J, leaving 9 bases between. The CDR3 is 14 amino acids. CDR3 coding DNA: TGTGCCAGCAGTGAATTTGGCGGGGCCTACGAGCAGTACTTC. Its translation: CASSEFGGAYEQYF.

The chain carries TRBV13 and TRBJ1-1; 10 nucleotides agree with TRBD1. This CDR3 has 18 amino acids. Germline V gene data show CDR1 as PRHDT and CDR2 as FYEKMQ (reference sequence). The ends lost 5 bases at V and 0 bases at J; junction bases unmatched: 12. In DNA, the CDR3 is TGTGCCAGCAGCCTCCGGACAGGGGGGGGAGCGATGAACACTGAAGCTTTCTTT. Translation: CASSLRTGGGAMNTEAFF. Based on the CDR3 plus reference TRBV13 and TRBJ1-1, the full variable domain is AAGVIQSPRHLIKEKRETATLKCYPIPRHDTVYWYQQGPGQDPQFLISFYEKMQSDKGSIPDRFSAQQFSDYHSELNMSSLELGDSALYFCASSLRTGGGAMNTEAFFGQGTRLTVV.

A single count supports this clone. This chain connects TRBV25-1 to TRBJ1-4; 11 bases match TRBD1. Trimming took 3 bases from V and 6 from J; bases not matched to a gene: 9. This CDR3 spans 17 amino acids. Germline loops: CDR1 MGHDK, CDR2 SYGVNS. The CDR3 spells CASSDPTDRGRDEKLFF. The DNA for the CDR3 is TGTGCCAGCAGTGACCCGACGGACAGGGGGCGAGATGAAAAACTGTTTTTT.

This sequence joins TRBV5-6 and TRBJ1-3; D may be TRBD1 (5 bases). The germline CDR1 and CDR2 sequences are SGHDT and YYEEEE. V was pared by 4 bases and J by 0 bases, with 11 bases between. The CDR3 runs 15 residues. For the CDR3, the DNA is TGTGCCAGCAGCCCGGGACTGTACTCTGGAAACACCATATATTTT. It encodes CASSPGLYSGNTIYF.